The 25 T cell receptor beta chains given below trace back to one sample, sequenced in a study of T cell repertoires in cytomegalovirus infection. TCRdb redid the calling of the reads with MiXCR, one entry per CDR3 protein. The sample has tens of thousands of distinct CDR3 sequences; roughly half are singletons. No antigen has been identified for these receptors. The material sequenced was CD8+ T cells from cultured PBMCs, taken from culture after CMV antigen stimulation. These receptors all come from a human donor in good health (CMV status not recorded). Some clones in this sample may be carry-over from other donors' samples.

Written as DNA, the CDR3 is TGTGCCAGCACCTCCCGGAGCGGGGGCTACAATGAGCAGTTCTTC. Encoded protein: CASTSRSGGYNEQFF. The V call is TRBV28, the J call TRBJ2-1; 8 bases are shared with TRBD2. The CDR3 is made up of 15 amino acids. The ends lost 7 bases at V and 3 bases at J; junction bases unmatched: 8. Germline V gives CDR1 MDHEN, CDR2 SYDVKM.

The chain is built from TRBV6-1 and TRBJ2-7; perhaps TRBD2 as D (6 bases). This CDR3 has 12 residues. CDR1 MNHNS and CDR2 SASEGT come from the germline V gene. Between the trimmed V and J ends, which lost 3 bases and 5 bases, there was a span of 8 bases. The CDR3: CASSEWGDEQYF. CDR3 coding DNA: TGTGCCAGCAGTGAGTGGGGGGACGAGCAGTACTTC.

The chain links TRBV7-9 to TRBJ1-5; D not certain. Trimming shortened V by 1 base and J by 6 bases, and 4 bases separated the two germline ends. The germline gives CDR1 SEHNR, CDR2 FQNEAQ (reference sequence). This CDR3 spans 12 amino acids. CDR3 protein: CASSLVGQPQHF. The CDR3 DNA reads TGTGCCAGCAGCTTAGTTGGTCAGCCCCAGCATTTT.

The gene calls are TRBV6-8 and TRBJ1-2; 8 bases fit TRBD1. Germline CDR1 MNHGY, CDR2 SAAAGT. The CDR3 extends over 14 amino acids. V was pared by 5 bases and J by 8 bases, with 10 bases of the junction left unmatched. CDR3 sequence (DNA): TGTGCCAGCAGTCCCCCCAGGGGGCTAGGCGGCTACACCTTC. Its translation is CASSPPRGLGGYTF.

The rearrangement joins TRBV11-2 to TRBJ2-1; a possible D gene is TRBD1 (5 bases). Trimming took off 5 bases at V and 3 bases at J, with 23 bases between the two ends. The CDR3 sequence is 18 residues long. Germline CDR1 reads SGHAT; CDR2 reads FQNNGV. CDR3 bases: TGTGCCAGCAGCCCGCAGAAAGTCAGGGTGGGGCACTACAATGAGCAGTTCTTC. Residues: CASSPQKVRVGHYNEQFF.

The chain couples TRBV7-6 to TRBJ2-1, with a tentative D call TRBD2 (5 bases). Germline V gives CDR1 SGHVS, CDR2 FNYEAQ. The CDR3 has 18 residues. V was clipped by 5 bases and J by 2 bases, with 22 bases between them. The CDR3 is CASSQPPLGSATYNEQFF. In nucleotides, the CDR3 is TGTGCCAGCAGCCAACCCCCCTTAGGTAGCGCTACCTACAATGAGCAGTTCTTC.

This clonotype showed up just a few times. The chain joins TRBV11-2 to TRBJ2-7; D is perhaps TRBD1 or TRBD2 (7 bases each). The CDR3 runs 14 residues. Trimming took off 10 bases at V and 2 bases at J, with 18 bases between the two ends. Per the germline V gene, CDR1 is SGHAT and CDR2 is FQNNGV. In nucleotides, the CDR3 is TGTGCCATCCCGGGGAGGGACAGACCCTACGAGCAGTACTTC. It codes for CAIPGRDRPYEQYF.

This CDR3 reads CASGTGTGDGYTF. In DNA form, the CDR3 reads TGTGCTAGTGGCACAGGGACAGGGGATGGCTACACCTTC. V and J are TRBV12-5 and TRBJ1-2; 10 positions match TRBD1. CDR1 and CDR2 (germline): LGHNT, FRNRAP. CDR3 size: 13 residues. J gave up 6 bases and V 6 bases, and 4 bases lay outside the gene matches.

The V and J genes are TRBV19 and TRBJ1-2; D is perhaps TRBD1 (5 bases). CDR3 length: 16 amino acids. CDR1 LNHDA and CDR2 SQIVND come from the germline V gene (reference sequence). Trimming removed 8 bases at V and 2 bases at J, with 21 bases between. CDR3 DNA: TGTGCCAGTTATGCGGGGCAGGCTTACCGAAACTATGGCTACACCTTC. It specifies CASYAGQAYRNYGYTF.

In this sample, this clonotype turned up a few times. J is TRBJ2-7 and V is TRBV7-9, with D hard to call. Between the trimmed V and J ends, which lost 1 base and 7 bases, there was a span of 8 bases. Looked up from germline, CDR1 is SEHNR and CDR2 is FQNEAQ (reference sequence). This CDR3 has 12 amino acids. The CDR3 DNA reads as TGTGCCAGCAGCTTAGTTGCCCCAGAGCAGTACTTC. Its translation: CASSLVAPEQYF.

The chain combines TRBV7-6 with TRBJ2-1; TRBD1 matches at 9 bases. V dropped 7 bases and J dropped 8; count of bases not matched to a gene: 9. The CDR3 is made up of 14 amino acids. In germline, CDR1 is SGHVS, CDR2 FNYEAQ. The CDR3 protein is CASTPGQGRDEQFF. In DNA form, the CDR3 reads TGTGCCAGCACCCCGGGACAGGGAAGGGATGAGCAGTTCTTC.

This clonotype was seen only a few times. This chain connects TRBV4-1 to TRBJ2-7, with TRBD1 matching 10 bases. The CDR3 runs to 15 residues. Germline V CDR1 and CDR2: MGHRA, YSYEKL. The junction had 12 bases not matched to a gene; V was cut back by 4 bases and J by 9 bases. CDR3 DNA: TGCGCCAGCAGCCCACCGGGACAGGGGTCGGTCGGGCAGTACTTC. Translation: CASSPPGQGSVGQYF.

V and J are TRBV11-2 and TRBJ2-1, with 10 bases fitting TRBD2. The CDR3 extends over 18 amino acids. Germline CDR1 is SGHAT and CDR2 is FQNNGV. The ends lost 1 base at V and 4 bases at J; junction bases unmatched: 10. CDR3 nucleotides: TGTGCCAGCAGCTTAGGGGGGGCTAGCGGGGGAATATACAATGAGCAGTTCTTC. It specifies CASSLGGASGGIYNEQFF.

CDR3 DNA: TGTGCCAGCAGTTTAGGACTAGTGGCCGGGGAGCTGTTTTTT. Translated: CASSLGLVAGELFF. The chain couples TRBV27 to TRBJ2-2; 7 bases fit TRBD2. The V segment lost 2 bases and the J segment 6 bases; nucleotides outside the gene matches: 3. The CDR3 spans 14 residues. Germline assignment: CDR1 MNHEY and CDR2 SMNVEV (reference sequence).

The chain combines TRBV7-9 with TRBJ1-2, with D possibly TRBD1 on 5 matching bases. CDR1 and CDR2 (germline): SEHNR, FQNEAQ (reference sequence). CDR3 size: 14 residues. Trimming pared 11 bases from V and 6 bases from J, leaving 22 bases between. As DNA, the CDR3 is TGTGCCTGCTGGGGGGACGGCACGCCCGATGGCTACACCTTC. Encoded protein: CACWGDGTPDGYTF. The variable domain in full, completed from reference TRBV7-9 and TRBJ1-2, reads DTGVSQNPRHKITKRGQNVTFRCDPISEHNRLYWYRQTLGQGPEFLTYFQNEAQLEKSRLLSDRFSAERPKGSFSTLEIQRTEQGDSAMYLCACWGDGTPDGYTFGSGTRLTVV.

The chain joins TRBV13 to TRBJ2-7; D is perhaps TRBD1 (5 bases). The germline CDR1 and CDR2 sequences are PRHDT and FYEKMQ (reference sequence). Trimming took off 2 bases at V and 2 bases at J, with 7 bases between the two ends. This CDR3 is built from 13 residues. This CDR3 reads CASSLRQTYEQYF. CDR3 in DNA: TGTGCCAGCAGCTTACGACAGACCTACGAGCAGTACTTC.

As DNA, the CDR3 is TGTGCCATCAGTGAATTGGGACAGGCAAGCTCCTACGAGCAGTACTTC. Encoded protein: CAISELGQASSYEQYF. The chain joins TRBV10-3 to TRBJ2-7, with 8 nucleotides matching TRBD1. Trimming at V came to 3 bases and at J to 0 bases, leaving 7 bases not matched to a gene. The CDR3 is made up of 16 amino acids. Germline V gives CDR1 ENHRY, CDR2 SYGVKD.

About this clonotype: Mismatch with germline at one junction end may stem from a read error. The chain combines TRBV6-6 with TRBJ1-2; D is uncertain. Germline CDR1 reads MNHNY; CDR2 reads SVGAGI (reference sequence). The CDR3 loop spans 8 amino acids. CDR3 sequence reads: CASKVIFF. CDR3 nucleotide sequence: TGTGCCAGCAAAGTCATATTCTTC.

This clonotype appeared a few times. V usage is TRBV27 and J usage is TRBJ2-5; TRBD2 matches at 13 bases. The CDR3 is made up of 15 amino acids. From germline, CDR1 is MNHEY and CDR2 SMNVEV (reference sequence). The V gene end was trimmed by 6 bases and the J gene end by 5 bases; junction bases not matched to a gene: 6. The CDR3, as DNA: TGTGCCAGCAGCCGCGGACTAGCGGGGGTTGAGACCCAGTACTTC. Protein product: CASSRGLAGVETQYF.

The chain carries TRBV7-8 and TRBJ2-7, with D possibly TRBD2 on 5 matching bases. Trimming left V 1 base short and J 0 bases short, with 10 bases between. CDR3 size: 15 residues. In germline, CDR1 is SGHVS, CDR2 FQNEAQ. CDR3 loop: CASSLGRQDSYEQYF. The CDR3 bases are TGTGCCAGCAGCTTAGGGAGGCAAGACTCCTACGAGCAGTACTTC.

This clonotype was picked up a small number of times. The chain joins TRBV7-8 to TRBJ2-2, with D perhaps TRBD2 (5 bases). The germline CDR1 and CDR2 sequences are SGHVS and FQNEAQ. CDR3 length: 17 amino acids. Trimming stripped 7 bases from V and 6 bases from J, with 24 bases between. This CDR3 is CASNLTPRGRGPGELFF. The CDR3 DNA sequence: TGTGCCAGCAACCTCACGCCCAGAGGGAGAGGTCCCGGGGAGCTGTTTTTT.

V is TRBV19 and J is TRBJ2-5; 9 positions match TRBD1. V gave up 4 bases and J gave up 1 base; unmatched junction bases: 4. This CDR3 is built from 15 residues. Germline CDR1 is LNHDA and CDR2 is SQIVND (reference sequence). The CDR3 region has the DNA TGTGCCAGTAGTACTCGGGACAGGGCCCAAGAGACCCAGTACTTC. This translates into CASSTRDRAQETQYF.

This chain links TRBV7-6 with TRBJ2-2, with D possibly being TRBD2 (5 bases). This CDR3 is built from 15 residues. The V gene lost 6 bases and the J gene lost 3 bases, with 14 bases spanning the gap. Germline V gene lookup returns CDR1 SGHVS and CDR2 FNYEAQ. This chain's CDR3 is CASRSSAGHTGELFF. In nucleotides, the CDR3 is TGTGCCAGCAGATCCTCGGCGGGTCACACCGGGGAGCTGTTTTTT. Full variable domain (remainder filled in from reference TRBV7-6 and TRBJ2-2): GAGVSQSPRYKVTKRGQDVALRCDPISGHVSLYWYRQALGQGPEFLTYFNYEAQQDKSGLPNDRFSAERPEGSISTLTIQRTEQRDSAMYRCASRSSAGHTGELFFGEGSRLTVL.

The chain couples TRBV27 to TRBJ1-5; maybe TRBD1 (6 bases). Deletions cut 0 bases from V and 9 bases from J, with 12 bases between. The germline V gene has CDR1 MNHEY and CDR2 SMNVEV (reference sequence). The CDR3 extends over 14 amino acids. The CDR3 protein is CASSLSKGGRPQHF. The CDR3 DNA reads TGTGCCAGCAGTTTATCGAAGGGGGGGAGGCCCCAGCATTTT.

V gene TRBV6-2 or TRBV6-3 combines with J gene TRBJ1-3, with D unresolved. Germline CDR1 is MNHEY and CDR2 is SVGEGT. The CDR3 is 14 residues long. Trimming cost V 4 bases and J 2 bases, with 9 bases left between them. The CDR3 DNA sequence: TGTGCCAGCAGTTCCCAGAGGGCTGGAAACACCATATATTTT. Protein: CASSSQRAGNTIYF.